This TCR beta chain originates from a study of T-cell memory formation after mild COVID-19. Each CDR3 protein is one row after TCRdb ran MiXCR on the 5' RACE reads. The sample gives 250,000 to 300,000 distinct CDR3 sequences, 16% of which show up once; more than 20% is in the top ten. The CDR3 extends over 16 amino acids. Trimming left V 0 bases short and J 3 bases short, with 14 bases between. Germline lookup yields CDR1 DFQATT and CDR2 SNEGSKA (reference sequence). There are a few counts of this clonotype. What it recognizes is unknown. Whole-study findings and limits: Mainly CM and EM harbored the contracting CD4+ clones; mainly EMRA harbored the CD8+ ones. Nothing confirmed that second-wave clones peaking on day 37 were specific for SARS-CoV-2.

The sequence derives from a man between 18 and 29 years old who had mild COVID-19 (a few samples of this study predate the infection). Cell type and time point are not known. The sample was PBMCs or a T cell subset sorted from them (not recorded which). The J gene is TRBJ2-2, the V gene TRBV20-1, with D maybe TRBD1 (6 bases). This CDR3 is CSARDSAQGDTGELFF. CDR3 sequence (DNA): TGCAGTGCTAGAGATTCGGCACAGGGTGACACCGGGGAGCTGTTTTTT.